This TCR beta chain was documented in a study of blood T cell repertoires in COVID-19. Sequenced by immunoSEQ multiplex PCR; TCRdb stores in-frame clones only, minus some. The sample consists of approximately 250,000 clones, 70% to 90% of them appearing once. The V gene's germline CDR1 is LNHDA and CDR2 SQIVND (reference sequence). Trimming removed 4 bases from V and 7 bases from J; junction bases left unmatched: 9. CDR3 length equals 14 residues. The clonotype comes from a man aged 50 or older with acute or convalescent COVID-19. The chain has TRBV19 and TRBJ1-2; TRBD1 agrees at 7 bases. Sequenced sample: peripheral blood. CDR3 amino acids: CASSNPGQVPGYTF. The CDR3 DNA reads as TGTGCCAGTAGTAACCCCGGACAGGTGCCTGGCTACACCTTC.